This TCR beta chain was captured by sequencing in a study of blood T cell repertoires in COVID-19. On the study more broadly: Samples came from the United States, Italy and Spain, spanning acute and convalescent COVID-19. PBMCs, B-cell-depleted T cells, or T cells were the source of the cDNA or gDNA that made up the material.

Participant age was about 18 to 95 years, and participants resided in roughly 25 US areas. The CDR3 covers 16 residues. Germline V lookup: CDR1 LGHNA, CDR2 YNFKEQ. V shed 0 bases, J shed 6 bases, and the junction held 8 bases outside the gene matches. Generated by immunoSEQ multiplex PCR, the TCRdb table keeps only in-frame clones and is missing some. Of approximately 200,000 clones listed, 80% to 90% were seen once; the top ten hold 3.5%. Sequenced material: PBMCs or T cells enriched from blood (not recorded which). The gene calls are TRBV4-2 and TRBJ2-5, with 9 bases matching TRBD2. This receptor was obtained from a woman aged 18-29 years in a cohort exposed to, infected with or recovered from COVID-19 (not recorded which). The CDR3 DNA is TGTGCCAGCAGCCAAGATGGAGCGGGAGGTCGAAAGACCCAGTACTTC. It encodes CASSQDGAGGRKTQYF.